This T cell receptor (beta chain) was documented in a study of T-cell reconstitution after alpha-beta-depleted transplantation in children (dated by TCRdb to the mid-2010s). Broadly, across the study: Using TCR repertoire profiling, the study followed T-cell immune reconstitution in a quantitative way in children after TCRalphabeta/CD19-depleted allogeneic hematopoietic cell transplantation.

Beyond this particular receptor, the publication reports: Hyperexpanded clone frequencies declined over subsequent months; after one year, T-cell counts and TCRbeta diversity were mostly attributed to newly produced T cells. In some patients, the high TCRbeta diversity seen at day 60 was put down to recipient T cells and intrathymic progenitors that had survived conditioning. The apparently early alphabetaT-cell count recovery about two months after transplant was reportedly dependent on only several hundred rapidly expanded clones derived from non-depleted graft cells.

CDR1 and CDR2, per the germline V gene, are MNHEY and SVGAGI. Its CDR3 holds 15 amino acids, cysteine through phenylalanine. Only the CDR3 part of the read is kept: 45 bases, read in frame from the first base. Between the V and J ends, shortened by 2 bases and 0 bases respectively, the junction contains 11 bases. Library method: PCR. The instrument given in TCRdb is Illumina HiSeq 2500. Molecular barcoding was employed in the preparation of TCR libraries, with unique molecular identifiers being used to normalize TCRbeta repertoire quantification. The raw public reads went through TCRdb reprocessing: fastp at Q25, MiXCR clone calling, in-frame beta chains kept. All rows with the same CDR3 protein become a single entry with the most common DNA and genes. The sample table records about 980,000 distinct CDR3 sequences; roughly 29% of these occur just once. Of the sample, under 30% falls within the top ten clones.

A few counts support this clonotype. This receptor's antigen is unknown. Base quality data are lacking; no much larger clone is found one base away. The intended sense of this specimen's treatment or condition label: allogeneic hematopoietic cell transplantation with graft depleted of TCRalphabeta T cells and CD19 B cells. The children who served as transplant recipients had been given grafts of TCRalphabeta/CD19-depleted allogeneic hematopoietic cells. Rearrangement joined TRBV6-5 to TRBJ2-7, with a tentative D gene TRBD1 over 5 matching bases. The source was PBMCs, mostly from graft donor cells, collected 360 days after TCRalphabeta/CD19-depleted stem cell transplant. The clonotype comes from a boy in the first two years of life who had a stem cell transplant for SCID, so the T cells may come from the graft donor. In nucleotides, the sequence is TGTGCCAGCAGTTACGTAGGGGCGGCCTCCTACGAGCAGTACTTC. It specifies CASSYVGAASYEQYF.